This T cell receptor (beta chain) was found in a study of blood T cell dynamics during melanoma immunotherapy. Looking at the study overall: Patients with metastatic melanoma got pembrolizumab or nivolumab-ipilimumab as first-line care.

Concerning this clone itself: Its target is not known.

Study results and limitations: It remained unknown if the driving T cell clones were melanoma-specific.

TCRdb's table, derived via immunoSEQ multiplex PCR, lists solely in-frame clones and lacks some. The sample lists some 9,900 clones; around 85% were seen once. V was cut by 0 bases and J by 5 bases, with 12 bases left in between. Germline V lookup: CDR1 SGHRS, CDR2 YFSETQ. CDR3 length: 14 amino acids. The time point was: pre-treatment baseline. Disease control meant complete response, partial response or stable disease at 12 weeks. No patient had earlier systemic cancer treatment, concurrent immunosuppressants, or another active cancer. The source material was blood, sampled from a patient treated with checkpoint blockade. This clonotype was obtained from a human donor with melanoma. This chain uses TRBV5-1 with TRBJ2-7; a weak D match, TRBD1 (5 bases). The CDR3 DNA reads as TGCGCCAGCAGCTTGGGGGTAGGGGCGGACGAGCAGTACTTC. It yields the protein CASSLGVGADEQYF.